The 18 T cell receptor beta chains presented below share a single source sample, sequenced in a study of blood T cell repertoires in COVID-19. Only in-frame clones appear in the TCRdb table, and some are missing; sequencing was by immunoSEQ multiplex PCR. Of about 240,000 clones detected, around 88% appear once; the ten largest clones hold approximately 9%. The sequenced sample was PBMCs or T cells enriched from blood (not recorded which). Receptors originate from a man aged 40-50 years who had recovered from COVID-19.

The chain has TRBV19 and TRBJ1-4; possibly TRBD1 for D (6 bases). Trimming removed 5 bases at V and 3 bases at J, with 19 bases between. This CDR3 region has 17 residues. Germline CDR1 LNHDA, CDR2 SQIVND (reference sequence). CDR3 coding DNA: TGTGCCAGTAGTCCACAGACAACAGGGCGGGCTAATGAAAAACTGTTTTTT. Its protein is CASSPQTTGRANEKLFF.

The rearrangement links TRBV11-2 to TRBJ1-2; weak D call: TRBD1 (5 bases). The CDR3 consists of 13 residues. The germline CDR1 and CDR2 sequences are SGHAT and FQNNGV. V dropped 5 bases and J dropped 2 bases, with 9 bases sitting between them. The CDR3 coding sequence is TGTGCCAGCAGCGGACACCTGAACTATGGCTACACCTTC. It encodes CASSGHLNYGYTF. Full variable domain (missing parts from reference TRBV11-2 and TRBJ1-2): EAGVAQSPRYKIIEKRQSVAFWCNPISGHATLYWYQQILGQGPKLLIQFQNNGVVDDSQLPKDRFSAERLKGVDSTLKIQPAKLEDSAVYLCASSGHLNYGYTFGSGTRLTVV.

The genes are TRBV13 and TRBJ1-3, with 7 bases matching TRBD1. Per germline, CDR1 PRHDT and CDR2 FYEKMQ (reference sequence). V lost 3 bases and J lost 4; bases outside the gene matches: 9. The CDR3 runs 16 residues. The CDR3 loop reads CASSLVGGPRGNTIYF. The CDR3 DNA follows: TGTGCCAGCAGCTTGGTAGGGGGCCCGAGGGGAAACACCATATATTTT.

The V call is TRBV5-1, the J call TRBJ1-1; 8 bases align to TRBD1. Germline V CDR1 and CDR2: SGHRS, YFSETQ. V gave up 0 bases and J gave up 1 base; unmatched junction bases: 2. The CDR3 loop spans 15 amino acids. The CDR3, as DNA: TGCGCCAGCAGCTTGGTGACAGGGGCGAACACTGAAGCTTTCTTT. Amino acid sequence: CASSLVTGANTEAFF.

V usage is TRBV3-1 (or the pseudogene TRBV3-2) and J usage is TRBJ2-2, with 12 bases aligning to TRBD1. The V segment lost 6 bases and the J segment 6 bases; nucleotides outside the gene matches: 5. The germline CDR1 and CDR2 sequences are LGHDT and YNNKEL (reference sequence). This CDR3 region has 15 residues. This chain's CDR3 is CASRPGTGGPGELFF. Written as DNA, the CDR3 is TGTGCCAGCAGACCTGGGACAGGGGGCCCCGGGGAGCTGTTTTTT.

The V call is TRBV6-2 or TRBV6-3, the J call TRBJ2-2, with 9 bases lining up with TRBD2. Trimming removed 0 bases from V and 1 base from J; junction bases left unmatched: 3. Germline V CDR1 and CDR2: MNHEY, SVGEGT. CDR3 length: 17 residues. CDR3 nucleotide sequence: TGTGCCAGCAGTTACTCTAGCGGGAGACGGAACACCGGGGAGCTGTTTTTT. Protein sequence: CASSYSSGRRNTGELFF.

The chain uses TRBV7-9 and TRBJ1-4; D not resolved. Deletions cut 5 bases from V and 0 bases from J, with 7 bases between. The CDR3 loop spans 14 amino acids. The germline gives CDR1 SEHNR, CDR2 FQNEAQ (reference sequence). CDR3 nucleotide sequence: TGTGCCAGCAGCCCTAGAGCAACTAATGAAAAACTGTTTTTT. Its protein is CASSPRATNEKLFF.

V and J are TRBV15 and TRBJ2-5, with 8 bases fitting TRBD1. Trimming took 2 bases from V and 5 from J; bases not matched to a gene: 13. The CDR3 is made up of 17 amino acids. In germline, CDR1 is LNHNV, CDR2 YYDKDF (reference sequence). CDR3 loop: CATSRNPQGETGETQYF. For the CDR3, the DNA is TGTGCCACCAGCAGAAATCCACAGGGGGAGACTGGTGAGACCCAGTACTTC.

This chain uses TRBV6-5 with TRBJ2-1; maybe TRBD1 (6 bases). Germline values: CDR1 MNHEY, CDR2 SVGAGI. Between the trimmed V and J ends, which lost 6 bases and 5 bases, there was a span of 14 bases. The CDR3 is 14 residues long. Here the CDR3 reads CASSYREINNEQFF. In DNA, the CDR3 is TGTGCCAGCAGCTACAGGGAGATCAACAATGAGCAGTTCTTC.

V usage is TRBV18 and J usage is TRBJ1-2, with a possible D match to TRBD1 (6 bases). This CDR3 is 16 amino acids long. V shed 2 bases and J shed 4 bases, with 17 bases lying between them. Germline CDR1 and CDR2: KGHSH and LQKENI. This chain's CDR3 is CASSPWDTLVGYGYTF. The CDR3 nucleotides read TGTGCCAGCTCACCATGGGACACGCTAGTAGGCTATGGCTACACCTTC.

The chain combines TRBV9 with TRBJ2-1; 8 positions agree with TRBD2. Looked up from germline, CDR1 is SGDLS and CDR2 is YYNGEE. V lost 0 bases to trimming and J lost 7 bases; unmatched junction nucleotides: 3. The CDR3 loop spans 14 amino acids. The CDR3 loop reads CASSVAGGQNEQFF. CDR3 DNA: TGTGCCAGCAGCGTAGCGGGGGGGCAGAATGAGCAGTTCTTC.

This sequence joins TRBV2 and TRBJ1-3; D is unclear. V lost 5 bases and J lost 0, with 17 bases in between. Germline V gene lookup returns CDR1 SNHLY and CDR2 FYNNEI. The CDR3 runs to 17 residues. The CDR3 coding sequence is TGTGCCAGCAGTTTATTTTTTGCTGCGAGCTCTGGAAACACCATATATTTT. Translation: CASSLFFAASSGNTIYF.

This clone has just one count. The chain uses TRBV9 and TRBJ2-7; D perhaps matches TRBD2 (7 bases). The germline gives CDR1 SGDLS, CDR2 YYNGEE. V lost 4 bases and J 0 bases, leaving 17 bases between the germline ends. CDR3 length equals 16 residues. The CDR3 nucleotides are TGTGCCAGCAGCCCTGATCTAGCGGACAGCTCCTACGAGCAGTACTTC. Encoded protein: CASSPDLADSSYEQYF.

The chain couples TRBV6-2 or TRBV6-3 to TRBJ2-7; 9 bases map to TRBD1. Germline V gene data show CDR1 as MNHEY and CDR2 as SVGEGT. The CDR3 has 16 residues. Losses at the gene ends were 2 bases for V and 1 base for J; bases not matched to a gene: 6. The chain's CDR3 is CASSYPPGQGSYEQYF. CDR3 DNA: TGTGCCAGCAGTTACCCGCCGGGACAGGGATCCTACGAGCAGTACTTC.

V is TRBV19 and J is TRBJ2-3; 7 bases are shared with TRBD1. The CDR3 consists of 16 residues. Trimming at V came to 5 bases and at J to 0 bases, leaving 8 bases not matched to a gene. Germline values: CDR1 LNHDA, CDR2 SQIVND (reference sequence). CDR3 loop: CASSAPRTGSTDTQYF. CDR3 in DNA: TGTGCCAGTAGTGCCCCACGGACAGGCAGCACAGATACGCAGTATTTT.

This clone was observed a handful of times. The rearrangement joins TRBV3-1 (or the pseudogene TRBV3-2) to TRBJ2-5; 8 nucleotides agree with TRBD2. Germline trimming cut 0 bases from V and 10 bases from J; bases unmatched to any gene: 19. In germline, CDR1 is LGHDT, CDR2 YNNKEL (reference sequence). CDR3 length: 18 residues. The CDR3 loop reads CASSQEMVAGPGREGQYF. In nucleotides, the CDR3 is TGTGCCAGCAGCCAAGAAATGGTAGCGGGGCCTGGCCGGGAGGGCCAGTACTTC.

The V gene is TRBV4-3, the J gene TRBJ2-2, with a tentative D call TRBD2 (6 bases). The germline CDR1 and CDR2 sequences are LGHNA and YSLEER. Trimming stripped 0 bases from V and 7 bases from J, with 15 bases between. The CDR3 is made up of 16 amino acids. CDR3 loop: CASSQDVEGRSGELFF. The CDR3 DNA reads TGCGCCAGCAGCCAAGATGTGGAGGGCCGAAGCGGGGAGCTGTTTTTT.

The rearrangement links TRBV14 to TRBJ2-3, with D possibly being TRBD2 (6 bases). The germline V gene has CDR1 SGHDN and CDR2 FVKESK. V was pared by 1 base and J by 0 bases, with 11 bases between. The CDR3 spans 16 residues. This CDR3 reads CASSQGLGTSTDTQYF. CDR3 in DNA: TGTGCCAGCAGCCAAGGACTAGGGACTAGCACAGATACGCAGTATTTT.